This T cell receptor beta chain was identified in a study of blood T cell repertoires in COVID-19. Turning to the study itself: The cDNA or gDNA used as material had been derived from T cells, B-cell-depleted T cells, or PBMCs.

The CDR3 is made up of 11 amino acids. Germline V gene sequence: CDR1 SGHVS, CDR2 FQNEAQ. The ends were cut back, 3 bases at V and 6 bases at J, with 3 bases in the middle. The method was immunoSEQ multiplex PCR; TCRdb's version includes in-frame clones alone and lacks a portion of them. The profile shows under 300,000 clones, approximately 87% of them singletons. This TCR was recovered from a man between 60 and 75 years old who had recovered from COVID-19. The gene calls are TRBV7-8 and TRBJ2-1; unclear D gene. The sample consisted of peripheral blood. This chain's CDR3 is CASSLANEQFF. CDR3 DNA: TGTGCCAGCAGCTTGGCCAATGAGCAGTTCTTC.